Listed below are T cell receptor beta chains from one sample, sequenced in a study of T cell responses to AZD1222 COVID-19 vaccine. Assay: immunoSEQ multiplex PCR; the TCRdb copy retains only in-frame clones and omits some. The table includes about 140,000 clones, around 92% detected once. This specimen consisted of peripheral blood, obtained 28 days after the second AZD1222 dose. The receptors come from an adult who received the AZD1222 COVID-19 vaccine. Each CDR3 is given with its conserved first and last residue. The D gene is left open where the match is weak. Rows may omit the clone size; those that give it use once, few, many or a size class.

v_call	clone_size	d_call	j_call	cdr3_nt	cdr3_aa
TRBV4-3	.	.	TRBJ1-1	TGCGCCAGCAGCCAAGATTGGACAGCTGTGAACACTGAAGCTTTCTTT	CASSQDWTAVNTEAFF
TRBV27	.	.	TRBJ2-7	TGTGCCAGCAGGGTTGGACTAAACTCCTACGAGCAGTACTTC	CASRVGLNSYEQYF
TRBV19	.	.	TRBJ2-5	TGTGCCAGTAGCACGGGACGGGTGGAGACCCAGTACTTC	CASSTGRVETQYF
TRBV27	once	TRBD2	TRBJ2-1	TGTGCCAGCAGTTCCGGGACTAGCGACTACAATGAGCAGTTCTTC	CASSSGTSDYNEQFF
TRBV10-3	once	.	TRBJ1-6	TGTGCCGCCGGGGGACAAGGGGGATCACCCCTCCACTTT	CAAGGQGGSPLHF
TRBV28	.	TRBD2	TRBJ2-1	TGTGCCAGCAGTGTCCCACTAGCGGGAGTATACAATGAGCAGTTCTTC	CASSVPLAGVYNEQFF
TRBV7-9	.	.	TRBJ2-5	TGTGCCAGCAGCTTAGCTGGGACGTACCAAGAGACCCAGTACTTC	CASSLAGTYQETQYF
TRBV27	.	TRBD1	TRBJ2-1	TGTGCCAGCAGTTTTAGGACAGGGCCCAATGAGCAGTTCTTC	CASSFRTGPNEQFF
TRBV12-3/TRBV12-4	once	.	TRBJ2-7	TGTGCCAGCAGTCCGGACAGGAGGGCCGAGCAGTACTTC	CASSPDRRAEQYF
TRBV7-9	.	.	TRBJ1-4	TGTGCCAGCAGCTTAGTCCCCGCAACTAATGAAAAACTGTTTTTT	CASSLVPATNEKLFF
TRBV7-2	.	TRBD1	TRBJ2-2	TGTGCCAGTCGACAGGGGGCGAACACCGGGGAGCTGTTTTTT	CASRQGANTGELFF
TRBV12-3/TRBV12-4	.	.	TRBJ1-2	TGTGCCAGCAGTTTAAGGGGTCCGGGAGGCTACACCTTC	CASSLRGPGGYTF
TRBV5-1	.	.	TRBJ2-3	TGCGCCAGCAGCTTTGGCCGAAGCACAGATACGCAGTATTTT	CASSFGRSTDTQYF
TRBV5-1	.	TRBD1	TRBJ2-1	TGCGCCAGCAGCTTACGAGGACAGGGGTTCGATGAGCAGTTCTTC	CASSLRGQGFDEQFF
TRBV3-1/TRBV3-2	.	.	TRBJ1-1	TGTGCCAGCAGCCAGGCTTTAGAAGCTTTCTTT	CASSQALEAFF
TRBV9	.	.	TRBJ2-7	TGTGCCAGCAGCGTAGAGGAGGGCTCCTACGAGCAGTACTTC	CASSVEEGSYEQYF
TRBV6-4	.	TRBD2	TRBJ2-1	TGTGCCAGCAGTGCCTCCGGGGGGAACGATGAGCAGTTCTTC	CASSASGGNDEQFF
TRBV7-2	once	TRBD1	TRBJ2-7	TGTGCCAGCGCCCCCCGTGGGACAGGGAGCCACGAGCAGTACTTC	CASAPRGTGSHEQYF
TRBV9	.	.	TRBJ1-6	TGTGCCAGCAGCGTTCAGAACAGATCACCCCTCCACTTT	CASSVQNRSPLHF
TRBV5-1	.	TRBD1	TRBJ1-1	TGCGCCAGCAGGCTCACAGGGGTGAGCACTGAAGCTTTCTTT	CASRLTGVSTEAFF
TRBV28	.	TRBD1	TRBJ2-5	TGTGCCAGCAGAAGACAGGGATCGGAGACCCAGTACTTC	CASRRQGSETQYF
TRBV14	.	.	TRBJ2-7	TGTGCCAGCAGCTTCTACTACGGGACAACTACCTACGAGCAGTACTTC	CASSFYYGTTTYEQYF
TRBV27	.	.	TRBJ2-2	TGTGCCAGCAGCCAGGGAGAAAGACTGAGGGCCGGGGAGCTGTTTTTT	CASSQGERLRAGELFF
TRBV7-8	few	.	TRBJ2-1	TGTGCCAGCCGATGGTACCTAGCAACGAATGAGCAGTTCTTC	CASRWYLATNEQFF
TRBV28	.	.	TRBJ1-2	TGTGCCAGCAAACTGGGGGGCCGAAACTATGGCTACACCTTC	CASKLGGRNYGYTF
TRBV6-2/TRBV6-3	.	.	TRBJ1-2	TGTGCCAGCAGTTTATCTGGCAGCATTAACTATGGCTACACCTTC	CASSLSGSINYGYTF
TRBV12-3/TRBV12-4	.	.	TRBJ2-2	TGTGCCAGCAGTTTATGGAACACCGGGGAGCTGTTTTTT	CASSLWNTGELFF
TRBV10-2	.	TRBD1	TRBJ1-2	TGCGCCAGCAGCTTGGACAGGGCCCGTATACGCTATGGCTACACCTTC	CASSLDRARIRYGYTF
TRBV7-9	.	.	TRBJ1-4	TGTGCCAGCAGCTACAGGCAGGGTGCACCTAATGAAAAACTGTTTTTT	CASSYRQGAPNEKLFF
TRBV7-2	.	TRBD2	TRBJ2-2	TGTGCCAGCAGCTCGACGATTAGCGGGAGGGGTGGGATGTTTTTT	CASSSTISGRGGMFF
TRBV18	.	.	TRBJ2-3	TGTGCCAGCTCACTTCCCACAGGGACAGATACGCAGTATTTT	CASSLPTGTDTQYF
TRBV28	.	.	TRBJ1-1	TGTGCCAGCAGAACCCCTGGACAGAGCACTGAAGCTTTCTTT	CASRTPGQSTEAFF
TRBV5-6	.	.	TRBJ1-4	TGTGCCAGCAGCGGGGGTGGGAGGGGAGAGGAAAAACTGTTTTTT	CASSGGGRGEEKLFF
TRBV3-1/TRBV3-2	.	.	TRBJ2-2	TGTGCCAGCAGCCCAGGGACCACCGGGGAGCTGTTTTTT	CASSPGTTGELFF
TRBV28	.	.	TRBJ2-7	TGTGCCAGCAGTTCTAGTCAGGGACAATACGAGCAGTACTTC	CASSSSQGQYEQYF
TRBV7-9	.	.	TRBJ1-6	TGTGCCAGCACCACGATGGGCGGGAATTCACCCCTCCACTTT	CASTTMGGNSPLHF
TRBV4-1	.	.	TRBJ1-6	TGCGCCAGCAGCCAAGAGAACAGACTTAATTCACCCCTCCACTTT	CASSQENRLNSPLHF
TRBV29-1	.	TRBD2	TRBJ2-3	TGCAGCGGGGAGCCGGGACTAGCAGGCGATACGCAGTATTTT	CSGEPGLAGDTQYF
TRBV30	once	.	TRBJ1-2	TGTGCCTGGAGTGTACAAGGGGCGTTTGGTGGCTACACCTTC	CAWSVQGAFGGYTF
TRBV27	few	.	TRBJ2-7	TGTGCCAGCGCCCCCAACGAGGCAGCCTACGAGCAGTACTTC	CASAPNEAAYEQYF
TRBV19	few	.	TRBJ1-4	TGTGCCAGTAGTCGCTGGGGGGGGAAAGGTGATGAAAAACTGTTTTTT	CASSRWGGKGDEKLFF
TRBV29-1	.	.	TRBJ1-1	TGCAGCGTTGATGGTTGGTCTGAAGCTTTCTTT	CSVDGWSEAFF
TRBV7-2	.	TRBD1	TRBJ2-2	TGTGCCAGCAGCTTCGAAGACAGGGGGCATACCGGGGAGCTGTTTTTT	CASSFEDRGHTGELFF
TRBV5-1	.	.	TRBJ1-3	TGCGCCAGCAGCTTTCAGGGGTCTGGAAACACCATATATTTT	CASSFQGSGNTIYF
TRBV12-3/TRBV12-4	.	.	TRBJ2-5	TGTGCCAGCAGTTTCAGGGAGACCCAGTACTTC	CASSFRETQYF